This is a list of T cell receptor beta chains from one sample in a study of T cells in Graves' hyperthyroidism and ophthalmopathy. TCRdb processed the multiplex PCR reads anew with MiXCR; each CDR3 protein has one entry. The data contain around 300,000 distinct CDR3 sequences, roughly a fifth of them singletons. The specimen sequenced was blood. The receptor source for this set is a man aged 50 to 60 with Graves' ophthalmopathy. Each CDR3 is given with its conserved first and last residue. A D gene is named only where the DNA matches it firmly. Clone sizes are given selectively: once, few, many, or a class where the clone is expanded.

D gene | J gene | clone size | V gene | CDR3 protein | CDR3 DNA
TRBD1 | TRBJ2-7 | many | TRBV5-1 | CASKYEGQGGYEQYF | TGCGCCAGCAAATACGAGGGACAGGGGGGATACGAGCAGTACTTC
. | TRBJ2-7 | many | TRBV5-5 | CASSLEGYQVKYEQYF | TGTGCCAGCAGCTTGGAGGGGTATCAGGTGAAGTACGAGCAGTACTTC
. | TRBJ2-2 | few | TRBV2 | CASSGEGLDTGELFF | TGTGCCAGCAGTGGAGAGGGCTTGGACACCGGGGAGCTGTTTTTT
. | TRBJ2-2 | . | TRBV11-2 | CASSFQAGGKGELFF | TGTGCCAGCAGCTTTCAGGCTGGCGGGAAAGGGGAGCTGTTTTTT
. | TRBJ1-2 | . | TRBV20-1 | CSARSGGANGYTF | TGCAGTGCTAGAAGCGGGGGCGCAAATGGCTACACCTTC
TRBD2 | TRBJ2-3 | . | TRBV6-2/TRBV6-3 | CASTSWASGRTDTQYF | TGTGCCAGCACCTCGTGGGCTAGCGGGAGGACAGATACGCAGTATTTT
TRBD1 | TRBJ2-3 | . | TRBV5-1 | CASSPETGIDTQYF | TGCGCCAGCAGCCCCGAGACAGGGATAGATACGCAGTATTTT
. | TRBJ2-5 | . | TRBV20-1 | CSAPDSLRETQYF | TGCAGTGCCCCGGACAGCCTGAGGGAGACCCAGTACTTC
TRBD2 | TRBJ2-5 | . | TRBV24-1 | CATSHRRAGEFETQYF | TGTGCCACCAGTCACAGGCGAGCGGGGGAGTTTGAGACCCAGTACTTC
TRBD2 | TRBJ2-3 | . | TRBV7-2 | CASSRTSGNTDTQYF | TGTGCCAGCAGTCGGACTAGCGGGAACACAGATACGCAGTATTTT
. | TRBJ2-3 | few | TRBV11-2 | CASSRGLTDTQYF | TGTGCCAGCAGCCGCGGACTGACAGATACGCAGTATTTT
TRBD2 | TRBJ2-3 | . | TRBV5-1 | CASSLGLAGGLGFAMTDTQYF | TGCGCCAGCAGCCTTGGACTAGCGGGAGGGCTGGGTTTTGCGATGACAGATACGCAGTATTTT
TRBD1 | TRBJ2-7 | . | TRBV18 | CASSPKSGTGDYEQYF | TGTGCCAGCTCACCAAAATCCGGGACAGGAGACTACGAGCAGTACTTC
. | TRBJ1-4 | few | TRBV20-1 | CSARGGPQADTNEKLFF | TGCAGTGCTAGAGGGGGGCCCCAGGCGGATACTAATGAAAAACTGTTTTTT
TRBD2 | TRBJ2-1 | . | TRBV4-1 | CASSHPGLAGYNEQFF | TGCGCCAGCAGCCACCCGGGACTAGCGGGGTACAATGAGCAGTTCTTC
. | TRBJ2-1 | many | TRBV29-1 | CSVEDAVERVSSYNEQFF | TGCAGCGTTGAAGATGCGGTCGAGCGGGTGAGCTCCTACAATGAGCAGTTCTTC
TRBD1 | TRBJ1-2 | many | TRBV18 | CASSPGTGSGYTF | TGTGCCAGCTCCCCCGGGACAGGGAGCGGCTACACCTTC
. | TRBJ1-5 | many | TRBV3-1 | CASSPRFSVNQPQHF | TGTGCCAGCAGCCCCCGGTTTTCGGTTAATCAGCCCCAGCATTTT
TRBD2 | TRBJ2-3 | . | TRBV15 | CATSTRLAGGGTDTQYF | TGTGCCACCAGCACCCGACTAGCGGGAGGTGGGACAGATACGCAGTATTTT
. | TRBJ2-3 | many | TRBV2 | CASSVGRTDTQYF | TGTGCCAGCAGCGTAGGGAGAACAGATACGCAGTATTTT
TRBD2 | TRBJ2-7 | . | TRBV11-2 | CASSLGGTSGAEQYF | TGTGCCAGCAGCTTGGGGGGGACTAGCGGGGCCGAGCAGTACTTC
. | TRBJ2-7 | many | TRBV20-1 | CSARDETVTYEQYF | TGCAGTGCTAGAGACGAGACAGTGACCTACGAGCAGTACTTC
. | TRBJ1-1 | many | TRBV20-1 | CSASPVSSVTEAFF | TGCAGTGCTTCGCCAGTTAGTAGTGTCACTGAAGCTTTCTTT
TRBD2 | TRBJ2-7 | many | TRBV28 | CASKEGLAGRMVDEQYF | TGTGCCAGCAAGGAGGGGTTAGCGGGAAGAATGGTGGACGAGCAGTACTTC
TRBD1 | TRBJ2-5 | few | TRBV28 | CASSLSTGGQETQYF | TGTGCCAGCAGTTTATCGACAGGGGGCCAAGAGACCCAGTACTTC
TRBD2 | TRBJ2-5 | . | TRBV28 | CATVREGISLTYSNF | TGTGCCACCGTGAGGGAGGGCATCTCTCTTACCTATTCAAACTTC
. | TRBJ2-7 | few | TRBV28 | CASSGFTEQYF | TGTGCCAGCAGTGGTTTTACCGAGCAGTACTTC
. | TRBJ2-1 | many | TRBV2 | CASSENYEQFF | TGTGCCAGCAGTGAAAACTATGAGCAGTTCTTC
TRBD2 | TRBJ2-1 | . | TRBV6-1 | CASSPGTSVIDEQFF | TGTGCCAGCAGTCCCGGGACTAGCGTCATCGATGAGCAGTTCTTC
. | TRBJ1-2 | . | TRBV5-1 | CASSLEGGKDGYTF | TGCGCCAGCAGCTTGGAAGGGGGGAAGGATGGCTACACCTTC
. | TRBJ1-1 | . | TRBV11-2 | CASSLGPRGNTEAFF | TGTGCCAGCAGCTTAGGCCCCAGGGGTAACACTGAAGCTTTCTTT
. | TRBJ1-5 | . | TRBV19 | CASTGLTEATRVINQPQHF | TGTGCCAGTACTGGGCTTACTGAGGCCACACGGGTTATCAATCAGCCCCAGCATTTT
TRBD2 | TRBJ2-3 | . | TRBV6-2/TRBV6-3 | CASGPGLATSGDTQYF | TGCGCCAGCGGCCCGGGACTAGCGACCTCCGGGGATACGCAGTATTTT
. | TRBJ2-3 | many | TRBV27 | CASSSGPFSDTQYF | TGTGCCAGCAGTTCGGGCCCCTTCTCAGATACGCAGTATTTT
. | TRBJ2-7 | many | TRBV20-1 | CSARTGYEQYF | TGCAGTGCTAGAACCGGCTACGAGCAGTACTTC
. | TRBJ1-1 | many | TRBV7-9 | CASSPYGGGMNTEAFF | TGTGCCAGCAGCCCCTACGGGGGGGGCATGAACACTGAAGCTTTCTTT
TRBD1 | TRBJ2-7 | many | TRBV28 | CASTSAVGQKYEQYF | TGTGCCAGCACCTCTGCTGTGGGACAGAAGTACGAGCAGTACTTC
. | TRBJ2-1 | many | TRBV7-9 | CASSLGPGRDNEQFF | TGTGCCAGCAGCTTAGGCCCGGGAAGGGACAATGAGCAGTTCTTC
TRBD1 | TRBJ2-1 | few | TRBV27 | CASRRRQGLYNEQFF | TGTGCCAGCAGACGTCGACAGGGGCTGTACAATGAGCAGTTCTTC
. | TRBJ2-3 | . | TRBV9 | CASSPPGFRFTDTQYF | TGTGCCAGCAGCCCGCCCGGGTTTCGATTCACAGATACGCAGTATTTT
. | TRBJ1-6 | many | TRBV28 | CASSLKSSYNSPLHF | TGTGCCAGCAGTTTGAAAAGCTCCTATAATTCACCCCTCCACTTT
. | TRBJ2-7 | . | TRBV5-1 | CASSSGTYSYEQYF | TGCGCCAGCAGCTCGGGGACCTACTCCTACGAGCAGTACTTC
. | TRBJ1-5 | . | TRBV20-1 | CSAWDGNQPQHF | TGCAGTGCTTGGGACGGTAATCAGCCCCAGCATTTT
. | TRBJ2-1 | many | TRBV11-2 | CASSWASWGEQFF | TGTGCCAGCAGCTGGGCTAGCTGGGGGGAGCAGTTCTTC
. | TRBJ2-6 | few | TRBV9 | CASSVTPGAFGGANVLTF | TGTGCCAGCAGCGTAACGCCAGGGGCTTTCGGTGGGGCCAACGTCCTGACTTTC
. | TRBJ2-7 | many | TRBV12-3/TRBV12-4 | CASSLVRYEQYF | TGTGCCAGCAGTTTAGTTCGTTACGAGCAGTACTTC
TRBD2 | TRBJ2-4 | . | TRBV28 | CASSLAGGGENIQYF | TGTGCCAGCAGTTTAGCGGGAGGGGGTGAAAACATTCAGTACTTC
. | TRBJ2-1 | . | TRBV3-1 | CASSLPALGQLYNEQFF | TGTGCCAGCAGCCTTCCGGCCCTCGGACAGTTATACAATGAGCAGTTCTTC
. | TRBJ2-7 | once | TRBV13 | CASSFRQTSSYERYF | TGCGCCAGCAGCTTTCGGCAGACCAGCTCCTACGAGCGGTACTTC
TRBD1 | TRBJ2-1 | few | TRBV19 | CASDRGSTYNEQFF | TGTGCCAGTGACAGGGGGAGTACCTACAATGAGCAGTTCTTC
. | TRBJ2-7 | many | TRBV3-1 | CASSQDFSYEQYF | TGTGCCAGCAGCCAAGACTTTTCCTACGAGCAGTACTTC
. | TRBJ2-5 | many | TRBV9 | CASSVGNEETQYF | TGTGCCAGCAGCGTAGGTAACGAAGAGACCCAGTACTTC
. | TRBJ1-1 | many | TRBV12-3/TRBV12-4 | CASSPRREVGNTEAFF | TGTGCCAGCAGTCCCCGACGGGAAGTAGGGAACACTGAAGCTTTCTTT
TRBD2 | TRBJ2-3 | . | TRBV15 | CATTGGAAGDTQYF | TGTGCCACTACGGGGGGGGCGGCGGGAGATACGCAGTATTTT
TRBD1 | TRBJ1-5 | few | TRBV18 | CASSPQTTEGAYKPQHF | TGTGCCAGCTCACCACAAACGACAGAGGGGGCCTATAAGCCCCAGCATTTT
. | TRBJ2-1 | . | TRBV20-1 | CSGGRSSYNEQFF | TGCAGCGGAGGGCGGAGCTCCTACAATGAGCAGTTCTTC
. | TRBJ2-3 | few | TRBV12-3/TRBV12-4 | CASTTPWGNADTQYF | TGTGCCAGCACGACCCCCTGGGGTAACGCAGATACGCAGTATTTT